This T cell receptor (beta chain) was identified during a study of blood T cell repertoires in COVID-19. Overall study: Samples representing acute and convalescent COVID-19 were sourced from the United States, Italy and Spain. From T cells, B-cell-depleted T cells, or PBMCs came the material, which was cDNA or gDNA.

Libraries were prepared by immunoSEQ multiplex PCR; TCRdb keeps only in-frame clonotypes and omits some of them. The sample includes approximately 150,000 clones, 70% to 90% of them seen just once. The V end lost 5 bases, the J end lost 3 bases, and 20 bases lay between the germline ends. Germline CDR1 reads SGHAT; CDR2 reads FQNNGV. This CDR3 contains 16 residues. The chain links TRBV11-2 to TRBJ2-7, with D possibly matching TRBD2 (6 bases). Sequenced material: peripheral blood. This clonotype was obtained from a human donor with acute or convalescent COVID-19. The donor label of this sample is uncertain. CDR3 bases: TGTGCCAGCAGCCGTACCGGCGGGGCTGCCAACTACGAGCAGTACGTC. The encoded protein is CASSRTGGAANYEQYV.